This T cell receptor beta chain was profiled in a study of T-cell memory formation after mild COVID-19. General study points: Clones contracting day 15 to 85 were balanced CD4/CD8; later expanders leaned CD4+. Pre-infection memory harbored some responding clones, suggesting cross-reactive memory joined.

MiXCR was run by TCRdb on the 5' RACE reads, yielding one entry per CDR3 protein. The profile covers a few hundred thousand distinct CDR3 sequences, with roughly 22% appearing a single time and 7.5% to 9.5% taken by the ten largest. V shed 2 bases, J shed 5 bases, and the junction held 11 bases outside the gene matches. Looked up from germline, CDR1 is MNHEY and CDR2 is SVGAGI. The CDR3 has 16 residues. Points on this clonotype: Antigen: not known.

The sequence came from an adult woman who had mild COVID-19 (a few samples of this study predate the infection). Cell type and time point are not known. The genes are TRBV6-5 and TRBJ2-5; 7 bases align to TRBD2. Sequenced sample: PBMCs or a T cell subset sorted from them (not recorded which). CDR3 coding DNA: TGTGCCAGCAGTTACGGGTGGGGAGGGAGTGGCGAGACCCAGTACTTC. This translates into CASSYGWGGSGETQYF.